This paragraph reports one T cell receptor (beta chain). Method: immunoSEQ multiplex PCR; TCRdb's copy keeps in-frame clones and lacks some. The data hold under 300,000 clones, with roughly 90% observed a single time. Germline loops: CDR1 SGHKS, CDR2 YYEKEE (reference sequence). This CDR3 spans 14 amino acids. The V gene end was trimmed by 2 bases and the J gene end by 7 bases; junction bases not matched to a gene: 2. The sample is drawn from a study of blood T cell repertoires in COVID-19. Study as a whole: T cells, B-cell-depleted T cells, or PBMCs provided the cDNA or gDNA that served as material.

The specimen was peripheral blood. The gene calls are TRBV5-5 and TRBJ1-4; 10 bases line up with TRBD1. The receptor comes from a woman aged 40 to 50 who had recovered from COVID-19. The CDR3 nucleotides are TGTGCCAGCAGCTTATGGGACAGGGGTGAAAAACTGTTTTTT. Its protein product is CASSLWDRGEKLFF. Full variable domain (missing parts from reference TRBV5-5 and TRBJ1-4): DAGVTQSPTHLIKTRGQQVTLRCSPISGHKSVSWYQQVLGQGPQFIFQYYEKEERGRGNFPDRFSARQFPNYSSELNVNALLLGDSALYLCASSLWDRGEKLFFGSGTQLSVL.